A selection of T cell receptor beta chains follows, all from one sample in a study of T cell responses to AZD1222 COVID-19 vaccine. TCRdb's table, derived via immunoSEQ multiplex PCR, lists solely in-frame clones and lacks some. The repertoire holds fewer than 250,000 clones, with around 93% as singletons. Sequencing was performed on peripheral blood, taken on day 0 of MenACWY control vaccination. All receptors come from an adult in good health. Each CDR3 is given with its conserved first and last residue. A D gene is named only where the DNA matches it firmly. Not all rows give a size; the values are once, few, many and, for expanded clones, a class.

CDR3 DNA | CDR3 protein | J gene | D gene | V gene | clone size
TGTGCCAGCAGCTTCGACGGGACAGGGGTTGGAAACACCATATATTTT | CASSFDGTGVGNTIYF | TRBJ1-3 | TRBD1 | TRBV7-2 | NA
TGTGCCAGCGGGGGCGGGCTAAACACCGGGGAGCTGTTTTTT | CASGGGLNTGELFF | TRBJ2-2 | NA | TRBV28 | NA
TGTGCCAGCACCCGGGGCCGCCTCGCTACAGATACGCAGTATTTT | CASTRGRLATDTQYF | TRBJ2-3 | NA | TRBV5-4 | NA
TGTGCCAGCAGACCTCAGGGGGAGAGAAACACCATATATTTT | CASRPQGERNTIYF | TRBJ1-3 | TRBD1 | TRBV11-2 | NA
TGTGCCAGCCGACAGGGGGCTAACAATGAGCAGTTCTTC | CASRQGANNEQFF | TRBJ2-1 | TRBD1 | TRBV7-9 | NA
TGTGCCTGGAGTGTAATGGGGGCCGAGGCCACAGATACGCAGTATTTT | CAWSVMGAEATDTQYF | TRBJ2-3 | NA | TRBV30 | NA
TGTGCCAGAAGCTTCGCTGTGTATGGCTACACCTTC | CARSFAVYGYTF | TRBJ1-2 | NA | TRBV5-3 | NA
TGTGCCAGCAGGGGGGAGGGAGGGAGTTCCTACGAGCAGTACTTC | CASRGEGGSSYEQYF | TRBJ2-7 | TRBD2 | TRBV3-1/TRBV3-2 | NA
TGTGCCAGCACAATCGTCTTCACTACGAACACTGAAGCTTTCTTT | CASTIVFTTNTEAFF | TRBJ1-1 | NA | TRBV19 | NA
TGTGCCAGTAGTATAGGAAGGGGGAGAGGGGGTCAGCCCCAGCATTTT | CASSIGRGRGGQPQHF | TRBJ1-5 | NA | TRBV19 | NA
TGTGCCAGCAGTTACGGGGGAGGGCCCTACAATGAGCAGTTCTTC | CASSYGGGPYNEQFF | TRBJ2-1 | TRBD2 | TRBV6-5 | NA
TGTGCCAGCAGCGTCATGGTGGCAACTAATGAAAAACTGTTTTTT | CASSVMVATNEKLFF | TRBJ1-4 | NA | TRBV6-5 | NA
TGTGCCAGCAGCCCGGAGGGGAGGGGGGGACGAAACACTGAAGCTTTCTTT | CASSPEGRGGRNTEAFF | TRBJ1-1 | NA | TRBV6-2/TRBV6-3 | NA
TGTGCCAGCAGACCTTCAGGGAACACTGAAGCTTTCTTT | CASRPSGNTEAFF | TRBJ1-1 | NA | TRBV6-2/TRBV6-3 | NA
TGTGCCTGGAGTGTACAGTTGGCCCGCATGAATGGCTACACCTTC | CAWSVQLARMNGYTF | TRBJ1-2 | NA | TRBV30 | NA
TGCGCCAGCAGCGATCGGGACAGGGGGGTTTACGAGCAGTACTTC | CASSDRDRGVYEQYF | TRBJ2-7 | TRBD1 | TRBV5-1 | NA
TGTGCCTGGAGTGGCCCCGAGACAGGGGCAGGAAACACCATATATTTT | CAWSGPETGAGNTIYF | TRBJ1-3 | TRBD1 | TRBV30 | NA
TGTGCCAGCAGTCCTTTAGAAGGGCGCGATGGCTACACCTTC | CASSPLEGRDGYTF | TRBJ1-2 | NA | TRBV6-5 | NA
TGCGCCAGCAGCTTGTCCCCTAGCTCCTACAATGAGCAGTTCTTC | CASSLSPSSYNEQFF | TRBJ2-1 | NA | TRBV5-1 | few
TGTGCCTGGAGTTCGGGACCGCAACTACCCTATGGCTACACCTTC | CAWSSGPQLPYGYTF | TRBJ1-2 | NA | TRBV30 | NA
TGTGCCAGCAGCGCCTCTAGCGGGGGTCCCTACGAGCAGTACTTC | CASSASSGGPYEQYF | TRBJ2-7 | TRBD2 | TRBV7-2 | NA
TGCGCCAGCAGCCCCGGGACTAGCAAGGAGACCCAGTACTTC | CASSPGTSKETQYF | TRBJ2-5 | TRBD2 | TRBV5-1 | NA
TGCGCCAGGAGCGGGGCATATGGCTACACCTTC | CARSGAYGYTF | TRBJ1-2 | NA | TRBV23-1 | once
TGCGCCAGCAGCCAAGATCTCGACAGCCGCACTAATGAAAAACTGTTTTTT | CASSQDLDSRTNEKLFF | TRBJ1-4 | NA | TRBV4-3 | NA
TGTGCCAGCAGCTATAGCGGGGGAAGCACAGATACGCAGTATTTT | CASSYSGGSTDTQYF | TRBJ2-3 | TRBD2 | TRBV7-7 | NA
TGTGCCAGCAGCTTAGCCGGGGGCTCCTACAATGAGCAGTTCTTC | CASSLAGGSYNEQFF | TRBJ2-1 | NA | TRBV11-1 | NA
TGTGCCAGCACCTCCGGGCCCTCGGGCATTCAGTACTTC | CASTSGPSGIQYF | TRBJ2-4 | NA | TRBV9 | NA
TGTGCCAGCAGTCAGACAGGGGGCAACCAGCCCCAGCATTTT | CASSQTGGNQPQHF | TRBJ1-5 | TRBD1 | TRBV6-2/TRBV6-3 | NA
TGCAGCGTTCAGTCCGGCGGCCCCCGAACTGAAGCTTTCTTT | CSVQSGGPRTEAFF | TRBJ1-1 | NA | TRBV29-1 | NA
TGTGCCAGCAGCTTTGGGCTTGACCCCCCACAGTATTTT | CASSFGLDPPQYF | TRBJ2-3 | NA | TRBV5-5 | NA
TGTGCCAGCAGCCAAGATCCCGGGGTCACTGAAGCTTTCTTT | CASSQDPGVTEAFF | TRBJ1-1 | NA | TRBV14 | NA
TGTGCCAGCAGTAAAACAGGGGGCGAGCAGTACTTC | CASSKTGGEQYF | TRBJ2-7 | TRBD1 | TRBV12-3/TRBV12-4 | NA
TGTGCCAGCAGTGAATACGGGAGGTACTTGGACGAGGACAATGAGCAGTTCTTC | CASSEYGRYLDEDNEQFF | TRBJ2-1 | TRBD2 | TRBV25-1 | NA
TGTGCCAGCAGCTTAGATAGAACAGGGAGCAATGAGCAGTTCTTC | CASSLDRTGSNEQFF | TRBJ2-1 | NA | TRBV7-8 | NA
TGTGCCAGCAGCATGGCGACAGGGAACTATGGCTACACCTTC | CASSMATGNYGYTF | TRBJ1-2 | NA | TRBV21-1 | NA
TGTGCCAGCAGCCCCGCTACCCGTGGCTATGGCTACACCTTC | CASSPATRGYGYTF | TRBJ1-2 | NA | TRBV7-3 | NA
TGTGCCAGCAGTTCGGACAGGAGCAGAAACACCATATATTTT | CASSSDRSRNTIYF | TRBJ1-3 | TRBD1 | TRBV6-2/TRBV6-3 | NA
TGTGCCAGCACCCTGGACGGAAAATCTGGAAACACCATATATTTT | CASTLDGKSGNTIYF | TRBJ1-3 | NA | TRBV25-1 | NA
TGTGCCAGCAGCTTAGCTGGGGGACCCGCGAACACCGGGGAGCTGTTTTTT | CASSLAGGPANTGELFF | TRBJ2-2 | NA | TRBV7-2 | few
TGTGCCAGCAGTATTTACGACAGGTCCAATTCACCCCTCCACTTT | CASSIYDRSNSPLHF | TRBJ1-6 | NA | TRBV6-2/TRBV6-3 | NA